The 13 T cell receptor beta chains listed next were all sequenced from one sample in a study of blood T cell repertoires in COVID-19. Clones were sequenced by immunoSEQ multiplex PCR, and TCRdb holds only the in-frame ones, with some missing. The sample records roughly 41,000 clones, approximately 90% being singletons. The source material was peripheral blood. These receptors were obtained from a man aged 55 to 69 with active COVID-19.

The chain couples TRBV9 to TRBJ2-3; D is ambiguous. The CDR3 length is 14 residues. Germline-derived CDR1 and CDR2 are SGDLS and YYNGEE. Trimming removed 1 base from V and 2 bases from J, with 8 bases in between. CDR3 bases: TGTGCCAGCAGCGTATGGCCCACCACAGATACGCAGTATTTT. Protein: CASSVWPTTDTQYF.

This chain links TRBV18 with TRBJ1-5; 7 nucleotides match TRBD1. The CDR3 length is 15 residues. Per germline, CDR1 KGHSH and CDR2 LQKENI. V gave up 4 bases and J gave up 4 bases; unmatched junction bases: 7. In DNA, the CDR3 is TGTGCCAGCTCACTTGGACAGGCGATTAATCAGCCCCAGCATTTT. It encodes CASSLGQAINQPQHF.

This clone came up once. The rearrangement uses TRBV27 and TRBJ1-1; 7 positions match TRBD1. This CDR3 has 15 amino acids. V shed 0 bases and J 0 bases; nucleotides not matched to a gene: 1. Germline CDR1 and CDR2: MNHEY and SMNVEV (reference sequence). CDR3 nucleotides: TGTGCCAGCAGTTTATCGACAGGGATGAACACTGAAGCTTTCTTT. Amino acids: CASSLSTGMNTEAFF.

The chain carries TRBV19 and TRBJ1-6, with 7 bases lining up with TRBD1. J lost 7 bases, V lost 1 base, and 4 bases had no gene match. The CDR3 covers 15 residues. Germline CDR1 is LNHDA and CDR2 is SQIVND (reference sequence). CDR3 residues: CASSIGGGNNSPLHF. CDR3 nucleotide sequence: TGTGCCAGTAGTATAGGAGGGGGCAACAATTCACCCCTCCACTTT.

Turning to this clone: In the same sample, other DNA sequences code for this CDR3. This chain joins TRBV12-3 or TRBV12-4 and TRBJ2-3; TRBD1 might be the D (6 bases). This CDR3 is 12 amino acids long. Trimming removed 6 bases from V and 6 bases from J, with 10 bases in between. Written as DNA, the CDR3 is TGTGCCAGCAGCCCCCAGGGGGATACGCAGTATTTT. It encodes CASSPQGDTQYF.

The chain uses TRBV19 and TRBJ1-1; D remains ambiguous. The CDR3 consists of 13 residues. V was trimmed by 4 bases and J by 1 base, leaving 7 bases between them. Germline-derived CDR1 and CDR2 are LNHDA and SQIVND (reference sequence). The CDR3, as DNA: TGTGCCAGTAGTAAGGGAGAGAACACTGAAGCTTTCTTT. Encoded protein: CASSKGENTEAFF.

The count of this clone is one. The V call is TRBV15, the J call TRBJ2-5; TRBD2 is a possible D gene (5 bases). This CDR3 comprises 15 residues. CDR1 is LNHNV, CDR2 YYDKDF, per germline (reference sequence). Between the trimmed V and J ends, which lost 1 base and 2 bases, there was a span of 11 bases. CDR3 loop: CATSRGAGLQETQYF. CDR3 in DNA: TGTGCCACCAGCAGAGGAGCAGGACTGCAAGAGACCCAGTACTTC.

The gene calls are TRBV6-2 or TRBV6-3 and TRBJ2-3; D is possibly TRBD1 (7 bases). Trimming pared 7 bases from V and 3 bases from J, leaving 20 bases between. This CDR3 region has 16 residues. The germline CDR1 and CDR2 sequences are MNHEY and SVGEGT. CDR3 coding DNA: TGTGCCAGCATTTATAGCGGACAGGAACGGACAGATACGCAGTATTTT. Its protein is CASIYSGQERTDTQYF.

The CDR3 protein is CASSLSDGFSGYPNYEQYF. CDR3 bases: TGTGCCAGCAGCCTCAGTGACGGCTTTTCGGGTTACCCAAACTACGAGCAGTACTTC. The rearrangement joins TRBV3-1 (or the pseudogene TRBV3-2) to TRBJ2-7; D gene ambiguous. The germline CDR1 and CDR2 sequences are LGHDT and YNNKEL (reference sequence). The CDR3 has 19 amino acids. Trimming removed 4 bases at V and 3 bases at J, with 28 bases between.

The chain couples TRBV7-9 to TRBJ1-2, with D maybe TRBD1 (5 bases). Trimming removed 1 base from V and 10 bases from J, with 10 bases in between. The CDR3 covers 12 residues. Per germline, CDR1 SEHNR and CDR2 FQNEAQ (reference sequence). CDR3 sequence: CASSLEGRDYTF. The CDR3, as DNA: TGTGCCAGCAGCTTAGAGGGCAGGGACTACACCTTC.

This clone occurred once. This chain links TRBV7-2 with TRBJ2-2, with TRBD2 matching 11 bases. This CDR3 region has 17 residues. The germline CDR1 and CDR2 sequences are SGHTA and FQGNSA. V lost 7 bases, J lost 5 bases, and 12 bases stayed unmatched. DNA of the CDR3: TGTGCCAGCAAAAAGACTAGCGGGACCTCGGGTACCGGGGAGCTGTTTTTT. Its protein product is CASKKTSGTSGTGELFF.

This clone appeared once. This rearrangement joins TRBV4-1 to TRBJ2-1; 7 nucleotides match TRBD2. Germline lookup yields CDR1 MGHRA and CDR2 YSYEKL. The V and J ends lost 0 bases and 3 bases, in that order; junction bases with no gene match: 8. The CDR3 covers 17 residues. This CDR3 reads CASSQDPASGLYNEQFF. The CDR3 region has the DNA TGCGCCAGCAGCCAAGATCCCGCTAGCGGCCTCTACAATGAGCAGTTCTTC.

This rearrangement joins TRBV30 to TRBJ2-3, with a tentative D call TRBD2 (6 bases). Trimming took off 0 bases at V and 2 bases at J, with 15 bases between the two ends. The germline CDR1 and CDR2 sequences are GTSNPN and SVGIG (reference sequence). The CDR3 is 16 amino acids. The chain's CDR3 is CAWSVYGRGLTDTQYF. The DNA of the CDR3 is TGTGCCTGGAGTGTATATGGGCGGGGACTCACAGATACGCAGTATTTT.